The rows below give T cell receptor beta chains drawn from one sample of a study of PD-1 blockade in classical Hodgkin lymphoma. Clones were read by immunoSEQ multiplex PCR, and TCRdb kept only the in-frame ones, dropping some. The data hold approximately 4,900 clones, with about 61% observed a single time. The source material was CD8+ T cells from blood, sampled before the fourth cycle of nivolumab. Receptor source: a human donor with classical Hodgkin lymphoma. Both conserved end residues are part of each CDR3. D genes are given only for firm matches. The size entry is marked missing in some rows and otherwise reads once, few, many or a size class.

TRBD2	.	TRBV4-1	TRBJ2-7	CASSLMASGLVYEQYF	TGTGCCAGCAGCTTGATGGCTAGCGGGCTCGTCTACGAGCAGTACTTC
TRBD1	.	TRBV27	TRBJ2-2	CASRGEQGENTGELFF	TGTGCCAGCAGGGGTGAGCAGGGGGAGAACACCGGGGAGCTGTTTTTT
.	few	TRBV28	TRBJ1-4	CASSLSGVKLFF	TGTGCCAGCAGTTTATCGGGTGTGAAACTGTTTTTT
TRBD2	.	TRBV28	TRBJ2-2	CASSLPQQSTSGSVYTGELFF	TGTGCCAGCAGTTTACCCCAGCAATCTACTAGCGGGAGTGTGTACACCGGGGAGCTGTTTTTT
.	.	TRBV7-8	TRBJ2-5	CASSSTGQGSWQETQYF	TGTGCCAGCAGCTCTACTGGGCAGGGGTCCTGGCAAGAGACCCAGTACTTC
.	.	TRBV29-1	TRBJ2-2	CSGEDANTGELFF	TGCAGCGGGGAAGATGCGAACACCGGGGAGCTGTTTTTT
.	.	TRBV5-6	TRBJ2-7	CASSSAHEQYF	TGTGCCAGCAGTTCCGCCCACGAGCAGTACTTC
.	once	TRBV7-6	TRBJ2-3	CASSLEGPGARDTQYF	TGTGCCAGCAGCTTAGAGGGTCCGGGAGCGAGAGATACGCAGTATTTT
TRBD2	few	TRBV15	TRBJ2-1	CATSRDYPTSGYNEQFF	TGTGCCACCAGCAGAGATTACCCCACTAGCGGCTACAATGAGCAGTTCTTC
.	few	TRBV7-2	TRBJ2-4	CASSLKGNLAKNIQYF	TGTGCCAGCAGCTTAAAGGGTAACCTAGCCAAAAACATTCAGTACTTC
.	once	TRBV7-7	TRBJ2-5	CASSLAGSQETQYF	TGTGCCAGCAGCTTAGCGGGATCCCAAGAGACCCAGTACTTC
.	.	TRBV15	TRBJ2-7	CATSREGESYEQYF	TGTGCCACCAGCAGAGAGGGAGAAAGCTACGAGCAGTACTTC
.	few	TRBV5-1	TRBJ1-1	CASQRAFGTEAFF	TGCGCCAGCCAGAGGGCGTTTGGGACTGAAGCTTTCTTT
.	.	TRBV7-2	TRBJ2-1	CASSLEIGSFYNEQFF	TGTGCCAGCAGCTTAGAGATAGGCTCATTTTACAATGAGCAGTTCTTC
TRBD2	.	TRBV25-1	TRBJ2-1	CASSPRDYPIEQFF	TGTGCCAGCAGTCCGCGGGACTACCCCATTGAGCAGTTCTTC
.	.	TRBV5-1	TRBJ2-1	CASRASYNEQFF	TGCGCCAGCAGGGCAAGCTACAATGAGCAATTCTTC
.	few	TRBV10-1	TRBJ2-1	CATSRLPGRSYNEQFF	TGCGCCACCAGCCGCTTGCCAGGCAGGTCCTACAATGAGCAGTTCTTC
TRBD1	.	TRBV4-1	TRBJ1-6	CASSQDSTTGEFYNSPLHF	TGCGCCAGCAGCCAAGACTCTACCACAGGGGAATTCTATAATTCACCCCTCCACTTT
.	.	TRBV27	TRBJ1-3	CASSPGGGPFSGNTIYF	TGTGCCAGCAGCCCCGGCGGGGGCCCCTTCTCTGGAAACACCATATATTTT
.	.	TRBV7-1	TRBJ1-5	CASSPALLGGNQPQHF	TGTGCCAGCAGCCCTGCCCTTCTGGGGGGCAATCAGCCCCAGCATTTT
TRBD1	.	TRBV5-1	TRBJ1-2	CASSLILTGGNLDGYTF	TGCGCCAGCAGCCTTATCTTGACAGGGGGCAATTTGGACGGCTACACCTTC
.	.	TRBV5-4	TRBJ1-3	CASSQDLASSGNTIYF	TGTGCCAGCAGCCAAGATCTAGCGAGCTCTGGAAACACCATATATTTT
TRBD2	.	TRBV13	TRBJ2-1	CASSSGTSGSSYNEQFF	TGTGCCAGCAGCTCGGGGACTAGCGGGAGTTCCTACAATGAGCAGTTCTTC
.	.	TRBV27	TRBJ1-1	CASSMIVGQIMNTEAFF	TGTGCCAGCAGTATGATTGTTGGACAGATCATGAACACTGAAGCTTTCTTT
.	.	TRBV28	TRBJ1-1	CASSENRVSGNTEAFF	TGTGCCAGCAGTGAGAACAGGGTGAGTGGGAACACTGAAGCTTTCTTT
TRBD1	.	TRBV6-5	TRBJ1-2	CASSWPTGGNYGYTF	TGTGCCAGCAGTTGGCCGACAGGGGGCAACTATGGCTACACCTTC
.	.	TRBV29-1	TRBJ2-7	CSVEGGRGPNYEQYF	TGCAGCGTTGAAGGGGGAAGGGGTCCCAACTACGAGCAGTACTTC
TRBD2	few	TRBV19	TRBJ2-3	CASSRSSGSSDTQYF	TGTGCCAGTAGTCGGTCTAGCGGGAGTTCAGATACGCAGTATTTT
TRBD2	once	TRBV18	TRBJ2-1	CASSPASGTALVWNEQFF	TGTGCCAGCTCACCTGCTAGCGGGACGGCATTGGTGTGGAATGAGCAGTTCTTC
TRBD1	once	TRBV2	TRBJ1-2	CASSEALRDRGSGYTF	TGTGCCAGCAGTGAAGCGCTTCGGGACAGGGGATCTGGCTACACCTTC
TRBD2	once	TRBV5-8	TRBJ2-7	CASSQAASGSYEQYF	TGTGCCAGCAGCCAAGCGGCTAGCGGGAGTTACGAGCAGTACTTC
.	.	TRBV2	TRBJ2-7	CASGAGHNYEQYF	TGTGCCAGCGGAGCGGGACACAACTACGAGCAGTACTTC
.	.	TRBV7-9	TRBJ1-1	CASSLAGQGWLEAFF	TGTGCCAGCAGCTTAGCAGGGCAGGGGTGGCTTGAAGCTTTCTTT
TRBD2	.	TRBV9	TRBJ2-3	CASSVGSGRQDTQYF	TGTGCCAGCAGCGTAGGGAGCGGGAGACAAGATACGCAGTATTTT
.	.	TRBV6-1	TRBJ2-7	CASSPLVRSEQYF	TGCGCCAGCAGTCCCCTAGTCCGGTCCGAGCAGTACTTC
TRBD2	.	TRBV6-4	TRBJ2-1	CASSKRDDSYNEQFF	TGTGCCAGCAGCAAGCGGGACGACTCCTACAATGAGCAGTTCTTC
.	.	TRBV2	TRBJ2-7	CASSVFAGAYKQYF	TGTGCCAGCAGTGTATTCGCGGGCGCCTACAAGCAGTACTTC
.	.	TRBV7-9	TRBJ2-1	CASFLGPWGYNEQFF	TGTGCCAGCTTTTTAGGGCCTTGGGGATACAATGAGCAGTTCTTC
TRBD2	.	TRBV27	TRBJ2-1	CASTPTTGLADNEQFF	TGTGCCAGCACCCCGACAACGGGACTAGCGGATAATGAGCAGTTCTTC
.	.	TRBV7-9	TRBJ2-7	CASSLGGDEQYF	TGTGCCAGCAGCTTAGGTGGGGACGAGCAGTACTTC
TRBD2	.	TRBV13	TRBJ2-1	CASSSGTSGSSYNEQFF	TGTGCCAGCAGCTCAGGGACTAGCGGGAGCTCCTACAATGAGCAGTTCTTC